This TCR beta chain was sequenced for a study of OX40 agonist ivuxolimab in advanced cancers. Sampling of blood occurred at baseline, cycle 4 day 1, and cycle 7 day 1. V was clipped by 0 bases and J by 6 bases, with 4 bases between them. Per the germline V gene, CDR1 is GTSNPN and CDR2 is SVGIG (reference sequence). The CDR3 totals 11 residues. The assay was immunoSEQ multiplex PCR, and TCRdb's table has in-frame clones only and misses some. The data hold some 86,000 clones, with about 90% observed a single time. This material consisted of CD4+ or CD8+ T cells sorted from blood, taken in a trial of the OX40 agonist ivuxolimab. The receptor was isolated from an adult with an advanced solid tumor such as melanoma, head and neck, liver or kidney cancer. The V and J genes are TRBV30 and TRBJ2-3; no firm D call. CDR3 region: CAWSVLDTQYF. For the CDR3, the DNA is TGTGCCTGGAGTGTACTGGATACGCAGTATTTT.